A single sample is the source of the 5 T cell receptor beta chains below, sequenced in a study of T-cell reconstitution after alpha-beta-depleted transplantation in children. Using unique molecular identifiers, the investigators prepared the TCRbeta library. TCRdb analysed the PCR reads with MiXCR anew, one entry per CDR3 protein. Seen here are 280,000 or so distinct CDR3 sequences, around 10% observed once, and the top ten hold 23%. The material sequenced was peripheral blood, taken 180 days after TCRalphabeta/CD19-depleted stem cell transplant. All receptors derive from a male patient aged 2 to 9 who had a stem cell transplant for chronic granulomatous disease, so the T cells may come from the graft donor.

This clonotype was seen ten or more times. The chain employs TRBV6-5 and TRBJ2-2, with 7 nucleotides matching TRBD1. From germline, CDR1 is MNHEY and CDR2 SVGAGI. This CDR3 contains 17 residues. V lost 3 bases, J lost 1 base, and 8 bases stayed unmatched. CDR3 residues: CASSYLPRTGNTGELFF. In DNA, the CDR3 is TGTGCCAGCAGTTATCTCCCTCGGACAGGGAACACCGGGGAGCTGTTTTTT.

In this sample, this clonotype turned up once. The rearrangement uses TRBV5-4 and TRBJ1-1; D is possibly TRBD1 (6 bases). The CDR3 covers 14 residues. CDR1 and CDR2 (germline): SGHNT, YYREEE (reference sequence). V lost 5 bases, J lost 5 bases, and 16 bases lay in between. CDR3 DNA: TGTGCCAGCAGAATGGTGGGGGGCCGGACTGAAGCTTTCTTT. It codes for CASRMVGGRTEAFF. Full variable domain (missing parts from reference TRBV5-4 and TRBJ1-1): ETGVTQSPTHLIKTRGQQVTLRCSSQSGHNTVSWYQQALGQGPQFIFQYYREEENGRGNFPPRFSGLQFPNYSSELNVNALELDDSALYLCASRMVGGRTEAFFGQGTRLTVV.

This clonotype was recorded at least ten times. The CDR3 reads CASSDSFPGLGTQYF. CDR3 in DNA: TGTGCCAGCAGCGACTCCTTCCCAGGGTTGGGGACCCAGTACTTC. The rearrangement uses TRBV12-3 or TRBV12-4 and TRBJ2-5; D is possibly TRBD1 (5 bases). V was cut by 6 bases and J by 7 bases, with 21 bases left in between. The CDR3 length is 15 residues.

At least ten counts were recorded for this clonotype. This chain links TRBV20-1 with TRBJ1-6; D remains unclear. This CDR3 has 16 residues. The V and J ends lost 6 bases and 8 bases respectively, with 23 bases between them. The germline CDR1 and CDR2 sequences are DFQATT and SNEGSKA (reference sequence). The CDR3, as DNA: TGCAGTGCCATGATGGGAGGTGAAGGGCCGGATTCACCCCTCCACTTT. It specifies CSAMMGGEGPDSPLHF.

The chain recombines TRBV18 with TRBJ2-5, with a weak D call TRBD1 (6 bases). This CDR3 spans 16 amino acids. Germline assignment: CDR1 KGHSH and CDR2 LQKENI. Trimming pared 3 bases from V and 2 bases from J, leaving 16 bases between. CDR3 sequence reads: CASSPLKRQGQETQYF. The CDR3 DNA sequence: TGTGCCAGCTCACCCCTCAAGAGGCAGGGGCAAGAGACCCAGTACTTC.